These 31 T cell receptor beta chains were all obtained from the same sample, sequenced in a study of a mutant IDH1 vaccine in newly diagnosed glioma. Their target antigens are unknown. Time point: week 11, during vaccination. Mutant IDH1 20-mer peptide, at 300 ug, made up each vaccine dose, with topical imiquimod. Clones were read by immunoSEQ multiplex PCR, and TCRdb kept only the in-frame ones, dropping some. The data hold tens of thousands of clones, with 75% to 90% observed a single time. This material consisted of PBMCs, taken from a glioma patient whose treatment included an IDH1 peptide vaccine. Every receptor here comes from a man aged 50 to 59 with glioma.

The V and J genes are TRBV2 and TRBJ1-4; D is unclear. The V gene lost 3 bases and the J gene lost 8 bases, with 13 bases spanning the gap. The CDR3 sequence is 14 residues long. Germline-derived CDR1 and CDR2 are SNHLY and FYNNEI. CDR3 coding DNA: TGTGCCAGCAGTGAGTGGGCTGCAGGCGAAAAACTGTTTTTT. The encoded protein is CASSEWAAGEKLFF.

This clone was observed a single time. This chain links TRBV7-9 with TRBJ2-3; TRBD1 or TRBD2 may be the D gene (5 bases each). Looked up from germline, CDR1 is SEHNR and CDR2 is FQNEAQ (reference sequence). This CDR3 spans 15 amino acids. Trimming took off 4 bases at V and 1 base at J, with 12 bases between the two ends. CDR3 DNA: TGTGCCAGCAGCTCCACAGGACTGGGCACAGATACGCAGTATTTT. Translated: CASSSTGLGTDTQYF.

V usage is TRBV9 and J usage is TRBJ1-5; a possible D gene is TRBD1 (5 bases). Trimming shortened V by 3 bases and J by 3 bases, and 16 bases separated the two germline ends. The CDR3 has 16 residues. The V gene's germline CDR1 is SGDLS and CDR2 YYNGEE. The CDR3 here is CASSGGRGVDNQPQHF. Here the CDR3 DNA reads TGTGCCAGCAGCGGCGGAAGGGGCGTCGACAATCAGCCCCAGCATTTT.

The V and J genes are TRBV6-1 and TRBJ2-7; no firm D call. Trimming took off 2 bases at V and 0 bases at J, with 14 bases between the two ends. The CDR3 has 16 residues. The germline gives CDR1 MNHNS, CDR2 SASEGT. The CDR3 sequence: CASSEYEGVSSYEQYF. The CDR3 nucleotides read TGTGCCAGCAGTGAATATGAAGGCGTTAGCTCCTACGAGCAGTACTTC.

The chain couples TRBV30 to TRBJ2-7; 8 bases map to TRBD1. V trimming: 3 bases; J trimming: 6 bases; junction bases outside the gene matches: 1. The CDR3 has 11 residues. Germline CDR1 is GTSNPN and CDR2 is SVGIG (reference sequence). The CDR3 region has the DNA TGTGCCTGGAGAACAGGGGGCGAGCAGTACTTC. Translating it yields CAWRTGGEQYF.

The genes are TRBV5-6 and TRBJ2-7; 8 positions match TRBD1. The CDR3 runs 14 residues. CDR1 and CDR2 (germline): SGHDT, YYEEEE. Unmatched junction bases numbered 9, after V lost 4 bases and J lost 6 bases. CDR3 DNA: TGTGCCAGCAGCACGTGGACAGGGATCAGCGAGCAGTACTTC. Encoded protein: CASSTWTGISEQYF.

The chain combines TRBV19 with TRBJ1-1; no clear D gene. The CDR3 covers 14 residues. The V gene's germline CDR1 is LNHDA and CDR2 SQIVND (reference sequence). V shed 10 bases and J shed 1 base, with 16 bases lying between them. The CDR3 here is CATAAGGWNTEAFF. Written as DNA, the CDR3 is TGTGCCACTGCCGCCGGCGGTTGGAACACTGAAGCTTTCTTT.

The chain joins TRBV5-1 to TRBJ2-7; no definite D call. The germline gives CDR1 SGHRS, CDR2 YFSETQ. V lost 3 bases and J lost 0, with 1 base in between. The CDR3 spans 11 residues. The CDR3: CASSSSYEQYF. CDR3 nucleotide sequence: TGCGCCAGCAGCTCCTCCTACGAGCAGTACTTC. The whole variable domain, remainder taken from reference TRBV5-1 and TRBJ2-7, is KAGVTQTPRYLIKTRGQQVTLSCSPISGHRSVSWYQQTPGQGLQFLFEYFSETQRNKGNFPGRFSGRQFSNSRSEMNVSTLELGDSALYLCASSSSYEQYFGPGTRLTVT.

J is TRBJ1-3 and V is TRBV27; 9 bases are shared with TRBD1. This CDR3 is 17 amino acids long. The V segment lost 6 bases and the J segment 0 bases; nucleotides outside the gene matches: 9. Per germline, CDR1 MNHEY and CDR2 SMNVEV (reference sequence). Written as DNA, the CDR3 is TGTGCCAGCAGACCGACACAGGGGGCGATCTCTGGAAACACCATATATTTT. It codes for CASRPTQGAISGNTIYF.

The chain couples TRBV29-1 to TRBJ2-3; D uncertain. Per germline, CDR1 SQVTM and CDR2 ANQGSEA. V lost 4 bases to trimming and J lost 6 bases, with 5 bases between them. The CDR3 loop spans 10 amino acids. The CDR3 nucleotides read TGCAGCGTTGGGTGGGATACGCAGTATTTT. This gives the protein CSVGWDTQYF.

The chain employs TRBV2 and TRBJ1-2, with D tentatively TRBD1 (5 bases). Germline loops: CDR1 SNHLY, CDR2 FYNNEI. CDR3 length: 13 amino acids. Trimming took off 5 bases at V and 1 base at J, with 8 bases between the two ends. CDR3 region: CASSTDSNYGYTF. As DNA, the CDR3 is TGTGCCAGCAGTACAGACAGTAACTATGGCTACACCTTC. The variable domain in full, completed from reference TRBV2 and TRBJ1-2, reads EPEVTQTPSHQVTQMGQEVILRCVPISNHLYFYWYRQILGQKVEFLVSFYNNEISEKSEIFDDQFSVERPDGSNFTLKIRSTKLEDSAMYFCASSTDSNYGYTFGSGTRLTVV.

J is TRBJ2-5 and V is TRBV7-9; D possibly matches TRBD1 or TRBD2 (5 bases each). Germline V gene lookup returns CDR1 SEHNR and CDR2 FQNEAQ (reference sequence). The CDR3 covers 15 residues. Trimming pared 3 bases from V and 9 bases from J, leaving 20 bases between. CDR3 in amino acids: CASSLAGTGLMAQYF. The CDR3 DNA reads as TGTGCCAGCAGCTTGGCTGGGACCGGACTTATGGCCCAGTACTTC.

The chain recombines TRBV7-9 with TRBJ1-1; D is unresolved. Germline lookup yields CDR1 SEHNR and CDR2 FQNEAQ (reference sequence). V lost 4 bases and J 0 bases, leaving 12 bases between the germline ends. This CDR3 region has 15 residues. CDR3 DNA sequence: TGTGCCAGCAGCTCGACGGTGGTCCTGAACACTGAAGCTTTCTTT. Translation: CASSSTVVLNTEAFF.

The gene calls are TRBV27 and TRBJ1-5, with D perhaps TRBD1 (5 bases). Trimming cost V 3 bases and J 9 bases, with 12 bases left between them. Germline CDR1 reads MNHEY; CDR2 reads SMNVEV (reference sequence). The CDR3 spans 13 residues. CDR3 amino acids: CASSLIGTGPQHF. Written as DNA, the CDR3 is TGTGCCAGCAGTTTGATCGGGACCGGGCCCCAGCATTTT.

The chain combines TRBV6-1 with TRBJ1-4; 9 nucleotides line up with TRBD1. The CDR3 contains 15 residues. CDR1 is MNHNS, CDR2 SASEGT, per germline. V shed 5 bases, J shed 1 base, and the junction held 2 bases outside the gene matches. As DNA, the CDR3 is TGTGCCAGCAGTCTGGACAGGGGAACTAATGAAAAACTGTTTTTT. This translates into CASSLDRGTNEKLFF.

The genes are TRBV27 and TRBJ1-4, with D uncertain. CDR3 length equals 17 residues. The germline gives CDR1 MNHEY, CDR2 SMNVEV (reference sequence). The ends were cut back, 6 bases at V and 6 bases at J, with 23 bases in the middle. The CDR3 spells CASSERGYRKGDEKLFF. CDR3 DNA: TGTGCCAGCAGCGAACGAGGGTATAGAAAGGGCGATGAAAAACTGTTTTTT. Together with reference TRBV27 and TRBJ1-4, the CDR3 gives the full variable domain: EAQVTQNPRYLITVTGKKLTVTCSQNMNHEYMSWYRQDPGLGLRQIYYSMNVEVTDKGDVPEGYKVSRKEKRNFPLILESPSPNQTSLYFCASSERGYRKGDEKLFFGSGTQLSVL.

V usage is TRBV30 and J usage is TRBJ2-7; D ambiguous. Trimming took 3 bases from V and 1 from J, leaving 4 bases between them. This CDR3 has 11 amino acids. Germline V gene lookup returns CDR1 GTSNPN and CDR2 SVGIG (reference sequence). CDR3 coding DNA: TGTGCCTGGAGGGTATCCTACGAGCAGTACTTC. It codes for CAWRVSYEQYF.

This chain uses TRBV6-1 with TRBJ1-2; TRBD1 agrees at 11 bases. V gave up 1 base and J gave up 8 bases; unmatched junction bases: 6. The CDR3 is 15 residues long. Germline V CDR1 and CDR2: MNHNS, SASEGT. The CDR3 DNA reads as TGTGCCAGCAGTGAAGAGTGGGGACAGGGGGGGGGCTACACCTTC. It codes for CASSEEWGQGGGYTF.

CDR3 DNA: TGTGCCAGTAGTTCGGACACAGGCTCCTACGAGCAGTACTTC. Translation: CASSSDTGSYEQYF. This chain uses TRBV19 with TRBJ2-7; weak D call: TRBD1 (5 bases). The V end lost 5 bases, the J end lost 0 bases, and 11 bases lay between the germline ends. This CDR3 contains 14 residues. Germline-derived CDR1 and CDR2 are LNHDA and SQIVND (reference sequence).

The chain joins TRBV6-1 to TRBJ2-7; 10 nucleotides agree with TRBD1. In germline, CDR1 is MNHNS, CDR2 SASEGT. The CDR3 covers 15 residues. Trimming took 6 bases from V and 6 from J; bases not matched to a gene: 11. The CDR3: CASSLRDRGITEQYF. CDR3 DNA: TGTGCCAGCAGCCTCCGGGACAGGGGAATCACCGAGCAGTACTTC.

V and J are TRBV27 and TRBJ2-7; 8 bases map to TRBD2. Germline trimming cut 6 bases from V and 1 base from J; bases unmatched to any gene: 8. Germline V gene sequence: CDR1 MNHEY, CDR2 SMNVEV (reference sequence). The CDR3 totals 15 residues. CDR3 protein: CASRKGTSGSYEQYF. In DNA form, the CDR3 reads TGTGCCAGCAGAAAGGGTACTAGCGGATCCTACGAGCAGTACTTC.

This chain uses TRBV5-1 with TRBJ2-3; D is undetermined. The CDR3 sequence is 13 residues long. Germline V gives CDR1 SGHRS, CDR2 YFSETQ. V lost 4 bases, J lost 4 bases, and 10 bases lay in between. CDR3 nucleotides: TGCGCCAGCAGCGTGGATGCGGCAGATACGCAGTATTTT. It yields the protein CASSVDAADTQYF.

This chain uses TRBV20-1 with TRBJ2-1; D call uncertain. V lost 6 bases, J lost 6 bases, and 9 bases lay in between. Germline V lookup: CDR1 DFQATT, CDR2 SNEGSKA (reference sequence). CDR3 length: 11 amino acids. CDR3 bases: TGCAGTGCCTCCCCCAGCAATGAGCAGTTCTTC. Its protein product is CSASPSNEQFF.

The chain links TRBV6-1 to TRBJ2-3, with TRBD2 matching over 9 bases. V lost 3 bases, J lost 4 bases, and 8 bases stayed unmatched. The CDR3 covers 16 residues. Germline loops: CDR1 MNHNS, CDR2 SASEGT. Here the CDR3 reads CASSDLAGGPPDTQYF. The CDR3 DNA follows: TGTGCCAGCAGTGATCTGGCGGGGGGGCCGCCAGATACGCAGTATTTT.

The chain has TRBV27 and TRBJ2-6; the D gene is possibly TRBD1 (6 bases). Deletions cut 0 bases from V and 2 bases from J, with 8 bases between. Germline V gives CDR1 MNHEY, CDR2 SMNVEV (reference sequence). The CDR3 runs to 16 residues. The CDR3 nucleotides read TGTGCCAGCAGTTTATCCAGGGGACCTGGGGCCAACGTCCTGACTTTC. This translates into CASSLSRGPGANVLTF.

This chain joins TRBV6-4 and TRBJ2-7, with D unresolved. V gave up 8 bases and J gave up 3 bases, with 23 bases separating them. Germline V CDR1 and CDR2: MRHNA, SNTAGT. The CDR3 runs 16 residues. The DNA for the CDR3 is TGTGCCAGCTCAGTTCGATGCGCAGGTGAATGCTACGAGCAGTACTTC. It specifies CASSVRCAGECYEQYF.

This rearrangement joins TRBV28 to TRBJ1-2; 8 nucleotides line up with TRBD1. The CDR3 is 16 residues long. CDR1 MDHEN and CDR2 SYDVKM come from the germline V gene. The trim removed 2 bases at V and 2 bases at J, leaving 7 bases unmatched. CDR3 coding DNA: TGTGCCAGCAGTTTAACGGCAGGGGGCTACAACTATGGCTACACCTTC. This sequence encodes CASSLTAGGYNYGYTF.

This chain connects TRBV5-6 to TRBJ2-3; D is perhaps TRBD2 (5 bases). CDR1 and CDR2 (germline): SGHDT, YYEEEE. There are 14 residues in the CDR3. The V end was cut by 5 bases, the J end by 2 bases, with 12 bases between. Here the CDR3 DNA reads TGTGCCAGCAGTTGGGCTAGCCCCACAGATACGCAGTATTTT. Amino acid sequence: CASSWASPTDTQYF.

The rearrangement links TRBV7-2 to TRBJ1-3, with D possibly matching TRBD1 (5 bases). Germline-derived CDR1 and CDR2 are SGHTA and FQGNSA. V was pared by 5 bases and J by 0 bases, with 17 bases between. This CDR3 contains 17 residues. DNA for the CDR3: TGTGCCAGCAGCCTAGTGGGGCGGGTAACCTCTGGAAACACCATATATTTT. It yields the protein CASSLVGRVTSGNTIYF.

The rearrangement joins TRBV11-3 to TRBJ2-2; 9 positions agree with TRBD1. The trim removed 5 bases at V and 8 bases at J, leaving 15 bases unmatched. Looked up from germline, CDR1 is SGHNT and CDR2 is YENEEA. The CDR3 has 17 residues. The CDR3 region is CASSQLLGQGDAGELFF. Here the CDR3 DNA reads TGTGCCAGCAGCCAACTTCTGGGACAGGGTGATGCGGGGGAGCTGTTTTTT.

The J gene is TRBJ2-7, the V gene TRBV27; TRBD1 matches at 8 bases. Germline CDR1 is MNHEY and CDR2 is SMNVEV (reference sequence). This CDR3 has 14 amino acids. With V trimmed by 4 bases and J by 3 bases, 5 bases remained unmatched. CDR3 loop: CASSSGTGRYEQYF. In nucleotides, the CDR3 is TGTGCCAGCAGTTCCGGGACAGGACGCTACGAGCAGTACTTC.